The 24 T cell receptor beta chains given below trace back to one sample, sequenced in a study of shared clonotypes between healthy human individuals. The naive CD8 subset, CD45RO-negative cells positively selected for CCR7, excluded terminally differentiated effector memory CD45RA+ cells. Assay: immunoSEQ multiplex PCR; the TCRdb copy retains only in-frame clones and omits some. The data show hundreds of thousands of clones, around 92% seen once. Sequenced sample: naive CD8+ T cells sorted from blood. Source of these receptors: a man aged 25-45 years in good health.

This chain joins TRBV4-1 and TRBJ2-7; the match to TRBD1 covers 7 bases. CDR1 MGHRA and CDR2 YSYEKL come from the germline V gene. There are 16 residues in the CDR3. Trimming cost V 3 bases and J 0 bases; bases outside gene matches: 8. The CDR3 sequence is CASSHVGQPNSYEQYF. The CDR3 region has the DNA TGCGCCAGCAGCCATGTGGGACAGCCCAACTCCTACGAGCAGTACTTC.

V usage is TRBV6-5 and J usage is TRBJ1-1; 7 nucleotides agree with TRBD1. The V and J ends lost 6 bases and 3 bases, in that order; junction bases with no gene match: 4. This CDR3 contains 13 residues. The V gene's germline CDR1 is MNHEY and CDR2 SVGAGI. The CDR3 nucleotides read TGTGCCAGCAGAAGACAGGGAGACACTGAAGCTTTCTTT. This codes for CASRRQGDTEAFF.

The rearrangement links TRBV9 to TRBJ2-2; D possibly corresponds to TRBD1 (5 bases). The CDR3 extends over 14 amino acids. CDR1 and CDR2 from the germline V gene are SGDLS and YYNGEE. V was clipped by 3 bases and J by 3 bases, with 9 bases between them. CDR3 amino acids: CASSDKGDTGELFF. CDR3 DNA sequence: TGTGCCAGCAGCGATAAAGGGGACACCGGGGAGCTGTTTTTT. Supplemented by reference TRBV9 and TRBJ2-2, the full variable domain reads DSGVTQTPKHLITATGQRVTLRCSPRSGDLSVYWYQQSLDQGLQFLIQYYNGEERAKGNILERFSAQQFPDLHSELNLSSLELGDSALYFCASSDKGDTGELFFGEGSRLTVL.

The chain has TRBV25-1 and TRBJ2-1; 12 bases align to TRBD1. The CDR3 loop spans 15 amino acids. J gave up 8 bases and V 5 bases, and 7 bases lay outside the gene matches. The V gene's germline CDR1 is MGHDK and CDR2 SYGVNS. This CDR3 reads CASSRRDRGPYEQFF. The CDR3 DNA reads as TGTGCCAGCAGTAGGCGGGACAGGGGGCCGTATGAGCAGTTCTTC.

The V and J genes are TRBV27 and TRBJ2-7; 8 bases agree with TRBD2. The V segment lost 6 bases and the J segment 2 bases; nucleotides outside the gene matches: 3. The CDR3 has 13 residues. Looked up from germline, CDR1 is MNHEY and CDR2 is SMNVEV (reference sequence). CDR3 nucleotides: TGTGCCAGCAGAAAGGGACTAGCCTACGAGCAGTACTTC. This codes for CASRKGLAYEQYF.

The chain carries TRBV28 and TRBJ2-5; 13 nucleotides line up with TRBD2. The junction had 2 bases not matched to a gene; V was cut back by 3 bases and J by 1 base. The germline gives CDR1 MDHEN, CDR2 SYDVKM. CDR3 length: 16 residues. The DNA for the CDR3 is TGTGCCAGCAGTTTCGGGACTAGCGGGGTCCAAGAGACCCAGTACTTC. This gives the protein CASSFGTSGVQETQYF. Full variable domain (remainder filled in from reference TRBV28 and TRBJ2-5): DVKVTQSSRYLVKRTGEKVFLECVQDMDHENMFWYRQDPGLGLRLIYFSYDVKMKEKGDIPEGYSVSREKKERFSLILESASTNQTSMYLCASSFGTSGVQETQYFGPGTRLLVL.

This clone was counted once. The chain uses TRBV30 and TRBJ1-1, with unresolved D. V lost 3 bases and J 1 base, leaving 6 bases between the germline ends. Germline lookup yields CDR1 GTSNPN and CDR2 SVGIG (reference sequence). The length of the CDR3 is 12 residues. The chain's CDR3 is CAWRGTNTEAFF. For the CDR3, the DNA is TGTGCCTGGAGGGGTACGAACACTGAAGCTTTCTTT.

The genes are TRBV28 and TRBJ2-7; 7 nucleotides agree with TRBD1. Germline V gene data show CDR1 as MDHEN and CDR2 as SYDVKM. V lost 3 bases, J lost 3 bases, and 2 bases stayed unmatched. This CDR3 has 13 amino acids. CDR3 bases: TGTGCCAGCAGTTTCACAGGGGACTACGAGCAGTACTTC. Translating gives CASSFTGDYEQYF.

The chain employs TRBV11-2 and TRBJ1-1; D may be TRBD1 (5 bases). CDR1 SGHAT and CDR2 FQNNGV come from the germline V gene. With 4 bases removed from V and 6 bases from J, the gap between germline ends came to 9 bases. This CDR3 is 12 amino acids long. CDR3 sequence (DNA): TGTGCCAGCAGCTGGGGACCTCCTGAAGCTTTCTTT. Protein product: CASSWGPPEAFF. Based on the CDR3 plus reference TRBV11-2 and TRBJ1-1, the full variable domain is EAGVAQSPRYKIIEKRQSVAFWCNPISGHATLYWYQQILGQGPKLLIQFQNNGVVDDSQLPKDRFSAERLKGVDSTLKIQPAKLEDSAVYLCASSWGPPEAFFGQGTRLTVV.

The chain is built from TRBV5-1 and TRBJ2-1; D ambiguous. Germline lookup yields CDR1 SGHRS and CDR2 YFSETQ. This CDR3 has 14 residues. Deletions cut 7 bases from V and 0 bases from J, with 11 bases between. Written as DNA, the CDR3 is TGCGCCAGCTCCTCGAAAAGCTCCTACAATGAGCAGTTCTTC. Protein product: CASSSKSSYNEQFF.

The gene calls are TRBV9 and TRBJ1-5, with D unresolved. The CDR3 has 9 residues. The V gene's germline CDR1 is SGDLS and CDR2 YYNGEE. The V gene lost 7 bases and the J gene lost 7 bases, with 3 bases spanning the gap. CDR3 protein: CASGQPQHF. As DNA, the CDR3 is TGTGCCAGCGGGCAGCCCCAGCATTTT.

This rearrangement joins TRBV6-5 to TRBJ2-7, with 9 bases fitting TRBD1. V trimming: 4 bases; J trimming: 7 bases; junction bases outside the gene matches: 5. The CDR3 has 13 residues. Germline CDR1 MNHEY, CDR2 SVGAGI. DNA of the CDR3: TGTGCCAGCAGTTCGGGACAGGGCCTAGAGCAGTACTTC. This encodes CASSSGQGLEQYF.

This sequence joins TRBV29-1 and TRBJ2-3, with unresolved D. V was shortened by 4 bases and J by 6 bases, with 14 bases between the two germline ends. CDR1 is SQVTM and CDR2 is ANQGSEA in the germline V gene. This CDR3 region has 13 residues. CDR3 residues: CSVVVESPDTQYF. In DNA form, the CDR3 reads TGCAGCGTTGTAGTGGAATCTCCGGATACGCAGTATTTT.

This rearrangement joins TRBV2 to TRBJ2-3; 9 bases map to TRBD2. Germline CDR1 SNHLY, CDR2 FYNNEI. The junction had 11 bases not matched to a gene; V was cut back by 5 bases and J by 5 bases. This CDR3 comprises 16 residues. The chain's CDR3 is CASSFTSGRKKDTQYF. The CDR3 DNA follows: TGTGCCAGCAGTTTTACTAGCGGGCGAAAGAAAGATACGCAGTATTTT. Filled out from reference TRBV2 and TRBJ2-3, the complete variable domain reads EPEVTQTPSHQVTQMGQEVILRCVPISNHLYFYWYRQILGQKVEFLVSFYNNEISEKSEIFDDQFSVERPDGSNFTLKIRSTKLEDSAMYFCASSFTSGRKKDTQYFGPGTRLTVL.

V is TRBV27 and J is TRBJ2-7; 9 nucleotides line up with TRBD1. The trim removed 7 bases at V and 1 base at J, leaving 5 bases unmatched. Germline V gene lookup returns CDR1 MNHEY and CDR2 SMNVEV (reference sequence). CDR3 length: 14 amino acids. The CDR3 reads CASTFGQGSYEQYF. The CDR3 nucleotides read TGTGCCAGCACCTTCGGACAGGGGTCCTACGAGCAGTACTTC.

The chain employs TRBV29-1 and TRBJ2-7, with D possibly TRBD2 on 6 matching bases. The CDR3 is 14 amino acids. The germline gives CDR1 SQVTM, CDR2 ANQGSEA. The V and J ends lost 6 bases and 2 bases respectively, with 17 bases between them. In nucleotides, the CDR3 is TGCAGCGTGGGTCCGCAGGGAGGCCCCTACGAGCAGTACTTC. Its translation: CSVGPQGGPYEQYF.

In regard to this clone: The same CDR3 is also encoded by other DNA sequences in this sample. V gene TRBV27 combines with J gene TRBJ2-1; TRBD2 agrees at 11 bases. Unmatched junction bases numbered 4, after V lost 4 bases and J lost 2 bases. CDR1 and CDR2 from the germline V gene are MNHEY and SMNVEV (reference sequence). The CDR3 sequence is 16 residues long. In DNA, the CDR3 is TGTGCCAGCAGTTCCCTAGCGGGAGGACCCTACAATGAGCAGTTCTTC. Protein: CASSSLAGGPYNEQFF.

The V call is TRBV5-6, the J call TRBJ1-4; weak D call: TRBD1 (5 bases). Germline V gene data show CDR1 as SGHDT and CDR2 as YYEEEE. The V end lost 4 bases, the J end lost 6 bases, and 10 bases lay between the germline ends. The CDR3 runs to 13 residues. CDR3 in DNA: TGTGCCAGCAGCGACATGACAGATGAAAAACTGTTTTTT. Its translation: CASSDMTDEKLFF.

Concerning this clone itself: This CDR3 is also generated by other DNA sequences in the sample. The V call is TRBV11-2, the J call TRBJ2-1, with D unresolved. Germline V gene data show CDR1 as SGHAT and CDR2 as FQNNGV. The CDR3 is 11 residues long. The V end lost 2 bases, the J end lost 8 bases, and 4 bases lay between the germline ends. The DNA for the CDR3 is TGTGCCAGCAGCTTACGAGATGAGCAGTTCTTC. Amino acids: CASSLRDEQFF.

The chain is built from TRBV7-9 and TRBJ2-1; D is ambiguous. The germline gives CDR1 SEHNR, CDR2 FQNEAQ (reference sequence). The V and J ends lost 4 bases and 4 bases respectively, with 20 bases between them. This CDR3 is built from 17 residues. CDR3 sequence (DNA): TGTGCCAGCAGCTCCCCCTCGTCTGGGCGAGCATACAATGAGCAGTTCTTC. This encodes CASSSPSSGRAYNEQFF.

The chain links TRBV7-9 to TRBJ2-3, with D possibly TRBD1 on 6 matching bases. This CDR3 has 17 amino acids. Germline V gene data show CDR1 as SEHNR and CDR2 as FQNEAQ (reference sequence). V lost 4 bases, J lost 2 bases, and 19 bases lay in between. CDR3 in amino acids: CASSSPFGGVYTDTQYF. CDR3 in DNA: TGTGCCAGCAGCTCCCCCTTTGGGGGCGTTTACACAGATACGCAGTATTTT.

The chain employs TRBV19 and TRBJ2-1; TRBD2 agrees at 7 bases. V was pared by 10 bases and J by 2 bases, with 8 bases of the junction left unmatched. Germline V gives CDR1 LNHDA, CDR2 SQIVND (reference sequence). There are 14 residues in the CDR3. The CDR3 DNA reads as TGTGCCACCTCCCTAGCGGCCGCCTACAATGAGCAGTTCTTC. Amino acid sequence: CATSLAAAYNEQFF.

The chain carries TRBV13 and TRBJ1-1; D unresolved. The CDR3 covers 15 residues. Per the germline V gene, CDR1 is PRHDT and CDR2 is FYEKMQ (reference sequence). V lost 1 base to trimming and J lost 0 bases, with 9 bases between them. The CDR3 loop reads CASSLDKGLNTEAFF. The CDR3 DNA reads as TGTGCCAGCAGCTTAGACAAGGGCTTGAACACTGAAGCTTTCTTT.

The CDR3 sequence is CASSLPLGRGSYEQYF. The CDR3 nucleotides are TGTGCCAGCAGCTTGCCTCTCGGCAGGGGGTCCTACGAGCAGTACTTC. The chain recombines TRBV11-2 with TRBJ2-7; 7 bases line up with TRBD1. This CDR3 comprises 16 residues. The V gene's germline CDR1 is SGHAT and CDR2 FQNNGV. V was clipped by 3 bases and J by 1 base; unmatched bases: 9.